This entry lists 17 T cell receptor beta chains sequenced from one sample in a study of T cells in localized non-small cell lung cancer. The repertoire was sequenced with immunoSEQ multiplex PCR; TCRdb's copy has only in-frame clones and lacks some. The table shows about 6,700 clones, with 43% occurring only once. This specimen consisted of lung tumor tissue, obtained before any cancer treatment. The receptors derive from a man between 40 and 70 years old with stage III lung adenocarcinoma.

J is TRBJ2-7 and V is TRBV10-2; a weak D match, TRBD1 (5 bases). Trimming shortened V by 4 bases and J by 1 base, and 11 bases separated the two germline ends. From germline, CDR1 is WSHSY and CDR2 SAAADI. The CDR3 covers 14 residues. The CDR3 here is CASSVTVRSYEQYF. In DNA, the CDR3 is TGCGCCAGCAGTGTGACAGTGCGGTCCTACGAGCAGTACTTC.

This clone was counted between two and nine times. The rearrangement joins TRBV9 to TRBJ2-7, with D possibly matching TRBD1 (6 bases). Germline lookup yields CDR1 SGDLS and CDR2 YYNGEE. The CDR3 consists of 17 residues. The ends were cut back, 2 bases at V and 2 bases at J, with 20 bases in the middle. CDR3 sequence (DNA): TGTGCCAGCAGCGTGTCGGCCCGGGACACCCGAACCTACGAGCAGTACTTC. Residues: CASSVSARDTRTYEQYF.

The chain couples TRBV18 to TRBJ2-3; TRBD1 might be the D (6 bases). Trimming took off 2 bases at V and 4 bases at J, with 13 bases between the two ends. The germline CDR1 and CDR2 sequences are KGHSH and LQKENI. The CDR3 runs to 15 residues. The CDR3: CASSPNRVSADTQYF. CDR3 coding DNA: TGTGCCAGCTCACCAAACAGGGTGTCGGCAGATACGCAGTATTTT.

This clone rates as large. The DNA for the CDR3 is TGTGCCAGCAGCGCCCACCAGGCCGGGACCACCGGGGAGCTGTTTTTT. This gives the protein CASSAHQAGTTGELFF. The chain carries TRBV11-3 and TRBJ2-2, with D perhaps TRBD1 or TRBD2 (5 bases each). V was trimmed by 5 bases and J by 4 bases, leaving 17 bases between them. The CDR3 sequence is 16 residues long. Per germline, CDR1 SGHNT and CDR2 YENEEA.

This clone was seen more than once but under ten times. The chain is built from TRBV9 and TRBJ1-4; D is undetermined. Per germline, CDR1 SGDLS and CDR2 YYNGEE. The CDR3 is 15 residues long. The V and J ends lost 5 bases and 0 bases respectively, with 11 bases between them. CDR3 residues: CASSLRSATNEKLFF. The CDR3 DNA reads as TGTGCCAGCAGTTTGCGGTCCGCAACTAATGAAAAACTGTTTTTT.

This clone was seen once. The chain links TRBV18 to TRBJ1-1, with D possibly TRBD1 on 6 matching bases. V lost 6 bases and J 5 bases, leaving 13 bases between the germline ends. The CDR3 is 13 amino acids. Germline V gives CDR1 KGHSH, CDR2 LQKENI. CDR3: CASSGFDRTEAFF. CDR3 coding DNA: TGTGCCAGCTCCGGATTCGACAGGACTGAAGCTTTCTTT.

This clone is labeled as medium-sized. The chain recombines TRBV11-3 with TRBJ2-1; 13 bases line up with TRBD2. Germline V CDR1 and CDR2: SGHNT, YENEEA. The CDR3 totals 16 residues. V was clipped by 5 bases and J by 5 bases; unmatched bases: 6. Here the CDR3 reads CASSRGTSGTNNEQFF. CDR3 nucleotides: TGTGCCAGCAGCCGCGGGACTAGCGGGACGAACAATGAGCAGTTCTTC.

The V call is TRBV10-2, the J call TRBJ1-2; the D is unclear. The V and J ends lost 3 bases and 6 bases respectively, with 8 bases between them. The germline CDR1 and CDR2 sequences are WSHSY and SAAADI. CDR3 length equals 12 residues. The CDR3: CASSERDDGYTF. The CDR3 DNA follows: TGCGCCAGCAGTGAACGAGATGATGGCTACACCTTC.

The CDR3 coding sequence is TGTGCCAGCAGGGACGGCAGATTAAACACCGGGGAGCTGTTTTTT. Its translation: CASRDGRLNTGELFF. The chain has TRBV14 and TRBJ2-2; D is unclear. The germline V and J ends were trimmed by 6 bases and 2 bases, with 13 bases remaining between them. The germline V gene has CDR1 SGHDN and CDR2 FVKESK. The CDR3 totals 15 residues.

J is TRBJ1-2 and V is TRBV29-1; D call uncertain. Trimming stripped 3 bases from V and 6 bases from J, with 11 bases between. The germline gives CDR1 SQVTM, CDR2 ANQGSEA. The CDR3 is 12 residues long. This CDR3 reads CSVEARRDGYTF. CDR3 sequence (DNA): TGCAGCGTTGAGGCCCGTCGTGATGGCTACACCTTC.

This clone was seen many times. The rearrangement joins TRBV11-3 to TRBJ2-1; TRBD2 aligns across 7 bases. CDR1 is SGHNT, CDR2 YENEEA, per germline. This CDR3 is 15 amino acids long. The ends lost 5 bases at V and 5 bases at J; junction bases unmatched: 9. In DNA form, the CDR3 reads TGTGCCAGCAGCCCTCGCACCGGGACTAACAATGAGCAGTTCTTC. This encodes CASSPRTGTNNEQFF. Full variable domain (missing parts from reference TRBV11-3 and TRBJ2-1): EAGVVQSPRYKIIEKKQPVAFWCNPISGHNTLYWYLQNLGQGPELLIRYENEEAVDDSQLPKDRFSAERLKGVDSTLKIQPAELGDSAVYLCASSPRTGTNNEQFFGPGTRLTVL.

The gene calls are TRBV6-8 and TRBJ1-1; D remains ambiguous. The CDR3 spans 13 residues. CDR1 is MNHGY, CDR2 SAAAGT, per germline. The V end lost 2 bases, the J end lost 7 bases, and 11 bases lay between the germline ends. The CDR3 region is CASSYLGQIEAFF. The CDR3 DNA follows: TGTGCCAGCAGTTACCTCGGCCAGATTGAAGCTTTCTTT.

The sample holds a few counts of this clone. This chain connects TRBV10-2 to TRBJ2-2, with D perhaps TRBD1 (6 bases). Germline CDR1 WSHSY, CDR2 SAAADI. Trimming removed 7 bases at V and 7 bases at J, with 13 bases between. The CDR3 covers 13 residues. CDR3 nucleotide sequence: TGCGCCAGCACGGACAGAGTAGACGGGGAGCTGTTTTTT. It codes for CASTDRVDGELFF.

This clone was recorded a few times. V usage is TRBV11-3 and J usage is TRBJ1-1, with D tentatively TRBD1 (5 bases). Deletions cut 3 bases from V and 11 bases from J, with 22 bases between. This CDR3 has 15 amino acids. Looked up from germline, CDR1 is SGHNT and CDR2 is YENEEA. The CDR3 nucleotides are TGTGCCAGCAGCTTGGAGGGGAATGCTAAGGGGCGGGCTTTCTTT. Translated: CASSLEGNAKGRAFF. Combining the CDR3 with reference TRBV11-3 and TRBJ1-1 gives the whole variable domain EAGVVQSPRYKIIEKKQPVAFWCNPISGHNTLYWYLQNLGQGPELLIRYENEEAVDDSQLPKDRFSAERLKGVDSTLKIQPAELGDSAVYLCASSLEGNAKGRAFFGQGTRLTVV.

This clone was seen a few times. The rearrangement links TRBV6-8 to TRBJ2-5; the D gene is possibly TRBD2 (7 bases). The CDR3 loop spans 15 amino acids. Germline-derived CDR1 and CDR2 are MNHGY and SAAAGT. Trimming shortened V by 7 bases and J by 4 bases, and 19 bases separated the two germline ends. CDR3 sequence (DNA): TGTGCCAGCACGGTGGGGGGGCCTTTGGGAGAGACCCAGTACTTC. Amino acids: CASTVGGPLGETQYF.

This sequence joins TRBV19 and TRBJ2-7; weak D call: TRBD2 (6 bases). The CDR3 has 13 residues. Germline loops: CDR1 LNHDA, CDR2 SQIVND (reference sequence). Trimming stripped 4 bases from V and 4 bases from J, with 11 bases between. CDR3 loop: CASSSQGGYEQYF. In nucleotides, the CDR3 is TGTGCCAGTAGTAGTCAGGGAGGTTACGAGCAGTACTTC.

Here the CDR3 DNA reads TGTGCCAGTAGTATTCCTAGCGGGAACCAAGAGACCCAGTACTTC. Translated: CASSIPSGNQETQYF. This chain links TRBV19 with TRBJ2-5, with TRBD2 identical over 9 bases. This CDR3 has 15 residues. Germline lookup yields CDR1 LNHDA and CDR2 SQIVND (reference sequence). Unmatched junction bases numbered 2, after V lost 3 bases and J lost 0 bases.